The rows below give T cell receptor beta chains drawn from one sample of a study of long-term antiretroviral therapy in people with HIV. Clones were read by immunoSEQ multiplex PCR, and TCRdb kept only the in-frame ones, dropping some. The sample shows 28,000 or so clones, about 94% of them seen only once. Specimen: unsorted PBMCs, collected 6.2 years after starting antiretroviral therapy. All receptors come from a man aged 35 to 55 with HIV. CDR3s include the opening cysteine and the closing phenylalanine or tryptophan. The order of the fields is V gene, clone size, D gene, J gene, CDR3 DNA, CDR3 protein. A D gene is named only where the DNA matches it firmly. Clone size, where shown, is once, few, many, or a class for clones that have expanded.

TRBV27	once	-	TRBJ2-1	TGTGCCGCAAAAGGGACCCTTGCTAATGAGCAGTTCTTC	CAAKGTLANEQFF
TRBV27	-	-	TRBJ2-3	TGTGCCAGCAGTTTGATCAGCACAGATACGCAGTATTTT	CASSLISTDTQYF
TRBV30	-	-	TRBJ1-2	TGTGCCTGGAGGGGTCCGGGCCTCTTACCCTTTACACACTATGGCTACACCTTC	CAWRGPGLLPFTHYGYTF
TRBV27	few	TRBD1	TRBJ1-2	TGTGCCAGCAGTTTATTCGGACAGGGAAATGGCTACACCTTC	CASSLFGQGNGYTF
TRBV18	-	-	TRBJ2-7	TGTGCCAGCTCACCGGGCCTACGACCGGAGGAGCAGTACTTC	CASSPGLRPEEQYF
TRBV5-1	-	-	TRBJ1-3	TGCGCCAGCAGCTTGGCGGGCAGCTCTGGAAACACCATATATTTT	CASSLAGSSGNTIYF
TRBV5-1	-	-	TRBJ1-1	TGCGCCAGCAGCTTCCTGGGGGGGGGCGCGAACACTGAAGCTTTCTTT	CASSFLGGGANTEAFF
TRBV11-2	-	-	TRBJ1-5	TGTGCCAGCAGCTTATCCGAACAGGGTTTCTATCAGCCCCAGCATTTT	CASSLSEQGFYQPQHF
TRBV19	-	-	TRBJ1-2	TGTGCCAGTAGTCCCTCCGGGTGGGGGTTGTCATCGGACTATGGCTACACCTTC	CASSPSGWGLSSDYGYTF
TRBV11-2	-	TRBD1	TRBJ1-2	TGTGCCAGCAGCTTAGCGGGACAGCACTATGGCTACACCTTC	CASSLAGQHYGYTF
TRBV6-6	-	-	TRBJ1-3	TGTGCCAGCAGTTCGGGGGGCAGCCTTGGAAACACCATATATTTT	CASSSGGSLGNTIYF
TRBV11-2	-	-	TRBJ2-2	TGTGCCAGCAGCGTCTTCGGAGACGGGGAGCTGTTTTTT	CASSVFGDGELFF
TRBV6-5	-	TRBD1	TRBJ2-7	TGTGCCAGCAGTTACTCGAAACAGGGGCCCTACGAGCAGTACTTC	CASSYSKQGPYEQYF
TRBV29-1	once	TRBD2	TRBJ2-3	TGCAGCGTTGCGGTAGCGGGGGGGAAAGGGGGCACAGATACGCAGTATTTT	CSVAVAGGKGGTDTQYF
TRBV7-2	-	-	TRBJ1-2	TGTGCCAGCAGCTTAGTAGGGGGGATGGACTATGGCTACACCTTC	CASSLVGGMDYGYTF
TRBV29-1	-	TRBD1	TRBJ2-6	TGCAGCGTTGGGAGCTGGGACAGGGTGTTTGGGGCCAACGTCCTGACTTTC	CSVGSWDRVFGANVLTF
TRBV6-6	-	TRBD1	TRBJ1-2	TGTGCCAGCAGTTACAAGGAACAGGGGGATGATGGCTACACCTTC	CASSYKEQGDDGYTF
TRBV4-1	-	-	TRBJ2-7	TGCGCCAGCAGCCAAGATTCAGCGGAGAGCTCCTACGAGCAGTACTTC	CASSQDSAESSYEQYF
TRBV4-1	-	TRBD2	TRBJ2-7	TGCGCCAGCAGCCAAGAAGGGACTAGCGGGGCGTACGAGCAGTACTTC	CASSQEGTSGAYEQYF
TRBV15	-	TRBD1	TRBJ2-1	TGTGCCACCAGCAGAGAAGGGACAGGGGGCCATGAGCAGTTCTTC	CATSREGTGGHEQFF
TRBV7-9	-	-	TRBJ2-7	TGTGCCAGCAGCCCCCTAGGTGGGCCTGTCTCTTACGAGCAGTACTTC	CASSPLGGPVSYEQYF
TRBV27	once	TRBD1	TRBJ1-4	TGTGCCAGCAGTTTATCAGACAGGGTGGTAGTAGGGCTGTTTTTT	CASSLSDRVVVGLFF
TRBV7-2	-	TRBD1	TRBJ2-7	TGTGCCAGCAGCCGACCGGGACAGAATCTTTACGAGCAGTACTTC	CASSRPGQNLYEQYF
TRBV6-4	-	-	TRBJ2-5	TGTGCCAGCAGTTCGGACAACCAAGAGACCCAGTACTTC	CASSSDNQETQYF
TRBV6-5	-	-	TRBJ2-1	TGTGCCAGCAGTTACCTGGGGGTTGAGCAGTTCTTC	CASSYLGVEQFF
TRBV4-1	-	-	TRBJ2-7	TGCGCCAGCAGCCAAGGGCCGGGCCGCTTACCCTACGAGCAGTACTTC	CASSQGPGRLPYEQYF
TRBV5-8	-	-	TRBJ2-3	TGTGCCAGCAGCGAAGCTAGCACAGATACGCAGTATTTT	CASSEASTDTQYF
TRBV6-1	few	-	TRBJ1-1	TGTGCCAGCAGTGCGCTGGGGCCGAACACTGAAGCTTTCTTT	CASSALGPNTEAFF
TRBV7-8	once	-	TRBJ1-2	TGTGCCAGCAGCTGGTCAGCCCCCGTGGGTGGAGGGGCTTATGGCTACACCTTC	CASSWSAPVGGGAYGYTF
TRBV10-3	once	-	TRBJ2-1	TGTGCCATCAGTGATATCGGGACGATTCAGTTCTTC	CAISDIGTIQFF
TRBV4-1	-	-	TRBJ2-2	TGCGCCAGCAGCCAAGATTGGGGAGTTAACACCGGGGAGCTGTTTTTT	CASSQDWGVNTGELFF
TRBV11-2	-	TRBD2	TRBJ2-7	TGTGCCAGCAGCTTATCGCTGGGACTAGCTTCATACGAGCAGTACTTC	CASSLSLGLASYEQYF
TRBV30	-	-	TRBJ2-7	TGTGCCTGGATGAAGGAGTTTGGAAACCCCTACGAGCAGTACTTC	CAWMKEFGNPYEQYF
TRBV5-1	-	-	TRBJ2-6	TGCGCCAGCAGCTTGGAGGGACTGAGTATACTGACTTTC	CASSLEGLSILTF
TRBV9	-	-	TRBJ1-2	TGTGCCAGCAGTCGGACGGCAAACTATGGCTACACCTTC	CASSRTANYGYTF
TRBV14	once	-	TRBJ1-1	TGTGCCAGCAGCCATTATGGCGCTGAAGCTTTCTTT	CASSHYGAEAFF
TRBV7-2	-	-	TRBJ2-3	TGTGCCAGCAGTTCACGAGATACGCAGTATTTT	CASSSRDTQYF
TRBV2	-	-	TRBJ2-2	TGTGCCAGCAGTCCACTGACCAACGGGGACGGGGAGCTGTTTTTT	CASSPLTNGDGELFF
TRBV5-4	-	TRBD2	TRBJ2-3	TGTGCCAGCAGTTCCTTAGCGGGGGGACTCACAGATACGCAGTATTTT	CASSSLAGGLTDTQYF
TRBV7-2	-	-	TRBJ2-5	TGTGCCAGCAGCTTAACCCTGGGAGCGGAAGAGACCCAGTACTTC	CASSLTLGAEETQYF
TRBV6-6	-	TRBD1	TRBJ2-5	TGTGCCAGCAGTTGGACAGGGAACAAAGAGACCCAGTACTTC	CASSWTGNKETQYF
TRBV28	-	-	TRBJ1-2	TGTGCCAGCAGTCCCCCCGAGAGGGTTGGGCATGGCTACACCTTC	CASSPPERVGHGYTF
TRBV6-4	-	-	TRBJ2-7	TGTGCCAGCAGTGTAGTCAGTTCATACGAGCAGTACTTC	CASSVVSSYEQYF
TRBV5-6	-	TRBD1	TRBJ1-2	TGTGCCACCAAGGACAGGGCTGGCCTAGGCTATGGCTACACCTTC	CATKDRAGLGYGYTF
TRBV21-1	-	-	TRBJ2-7	TGTGCCAGCAGCAAAGCGCTCCCAGACCGCTACCCGGAGGGCTACGAGCAGTACTTC	CASSKALPDRYPEGYEQYF
TRBV5-1	-	-	TRBJ2-3	TGCGCCAGCCGCCAGCGGGCAGATACGCAGTATTTT	CASRQRADTQYF
TRBV7-9	-	-	TRBJ1-5	TGTGCCAGCAGTTCAGGGTATCAGCCCCAGCATTTT	CASSSGYQPQHF
TRBV28	-	TRBD1	TRBJ1-2	TGTGCCAGCATCTCGGGGACAGACTATGGCTACACCTTC	CASISGTDYGYTF
TRBV7-2	-	TRBD2	TRBJ2-2	TGTGCCAGCAGCTCGGTAGCGGGAGGTCACGGGGAGCTGTTTTTT	CASSSVAGGHGELFF
TRBV19	-	-	TRBJ2-3	TGTGCCAGTAGTGGCAGATCTAGCACAGATACGCAGTATTTT	CASSGRSSTDTQYF
TRBV5-1	-	TRBD1	TRBJ2-7	TGCGCCAGCAGCTTGGTTGGACAGGGTTTCGACGAGCAGTACTTC	CASSLVGQGFDEQYF
TRBV6-6	-	-	TRBJ1-2	TGTGCCAGCAGTTCGACGTGGGAGAGCTACACCTTC	CASSSTWESYTF
TRBV27	once	-	TRBJ2-7	TGTGCCAGCAGTGGACCGGGACAAGGGCACGAGCAGTACTTC	CASSGPGQGHEQYF